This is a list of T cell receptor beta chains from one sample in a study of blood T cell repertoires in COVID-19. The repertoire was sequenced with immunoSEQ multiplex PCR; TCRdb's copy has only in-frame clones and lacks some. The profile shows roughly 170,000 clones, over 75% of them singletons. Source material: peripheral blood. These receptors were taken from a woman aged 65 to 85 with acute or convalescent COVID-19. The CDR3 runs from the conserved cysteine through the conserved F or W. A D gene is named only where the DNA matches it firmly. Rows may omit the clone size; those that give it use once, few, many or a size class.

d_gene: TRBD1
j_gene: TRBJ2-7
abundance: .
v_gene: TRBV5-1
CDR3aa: CASSERTGGIDEQYF
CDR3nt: TGCGCCAGCAGCGAGCGGACAGGGGGCATCGACGAGCAGTACTTC

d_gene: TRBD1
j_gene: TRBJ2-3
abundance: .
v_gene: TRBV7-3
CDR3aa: CASSSWTGGREDTQYF
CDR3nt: TGTGCCAGCAGCTCTTGGACAGGGGGCAGGGAAGATACGCAGTATTTT

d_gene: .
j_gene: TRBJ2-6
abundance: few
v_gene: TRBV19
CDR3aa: CASSSTPRAGANVLTF
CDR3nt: TGTGCCAGTAGTAGCACCCCGAGGGCTGGGGCCAACGTCCTGACTTTC

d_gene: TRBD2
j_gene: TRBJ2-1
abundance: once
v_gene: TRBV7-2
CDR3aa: CASSYGTSGLINEQFF
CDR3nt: TGTGCCAGCAGCTATGGGACTAGCGGACTGATCAATGAGCAGTTCTTC

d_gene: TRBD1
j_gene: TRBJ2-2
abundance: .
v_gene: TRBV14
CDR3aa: CASRTGPNTGELFF
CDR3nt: TGTGCCAGCAGGACAGGGCCGAACACCGGGGAGCTGTTTTTT

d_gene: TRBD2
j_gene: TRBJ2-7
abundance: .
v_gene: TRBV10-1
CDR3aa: CARGRARLARIQYF
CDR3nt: TGCGCCAGAGGACGTGCTAGACTAGCGAGAATTCAGTACTTC

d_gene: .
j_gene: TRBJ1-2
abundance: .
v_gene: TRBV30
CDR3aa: CAWSVSREFGYGYTF
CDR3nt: TGTGCCTGGAGTGTAAGTAGGGAGTTCGGCTATGGCTACACCTTC

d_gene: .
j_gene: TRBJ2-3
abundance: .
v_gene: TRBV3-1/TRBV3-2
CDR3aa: CASSQTRATDTQYF
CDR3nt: TGTGCCAGCAGCCAAACTAGGGCCACAGATACGCAGTATTTT

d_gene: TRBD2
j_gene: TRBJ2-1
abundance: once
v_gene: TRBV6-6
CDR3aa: CASSRYSGSSYNEQFF
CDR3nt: TGTGCCAGCAGTCGATATAGCGGGAGCTCCTACAATGAGCAGTTCTTC

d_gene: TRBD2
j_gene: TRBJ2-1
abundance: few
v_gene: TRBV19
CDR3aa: CASSSTSFREQFF
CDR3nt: TGTGCCAGTAGTTCGACTAGCTTTCGTGAGCAGTTCTTC

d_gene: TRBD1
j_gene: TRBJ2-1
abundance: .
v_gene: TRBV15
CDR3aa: CATSRGRGTGTYNEQFF
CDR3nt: TGTGCCACCAGCAGAGGGAGGGGGACAGGGACATACAATGAGCAGTTCTTC

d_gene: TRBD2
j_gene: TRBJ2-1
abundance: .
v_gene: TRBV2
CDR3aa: CASRELAASSYNEQFF
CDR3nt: TGTGCCAGCAGAGAACTAGCGGCCAGCTCCTACAATGAGCAGTTCTTC

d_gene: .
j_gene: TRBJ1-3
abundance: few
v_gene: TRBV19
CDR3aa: CASRISTGTNTIYF
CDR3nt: TGTGCCAGTAGAATTTCAACGGGAACGAACACCATATATTTT

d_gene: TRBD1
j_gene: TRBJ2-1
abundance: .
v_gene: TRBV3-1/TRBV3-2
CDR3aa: CASSQVRTGHDEQFF
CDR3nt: TGTGCCAGCAGCCAAGTGCGGACAGGTCATGATGAGCAGTTCTTC